A single sample gave rise to the 18 T cell receptor beta chains below, sequenced in a study of blood T cell repertoires in COVID-19. Here immunoSEQ multiplex PCR was the method, and the copy in TCRdb shows in-frame clones only, minus some. This table holds 140,000 to 150,000 clones, roughly 90% found once. Sample: peripheral blood. The origin of the receptors is a human donor in a cohort sampled during active COVID-19.

This chain uses TRBV11-2 with TRBJ1-2; TRBD1 aligns across 11 bases. V lost 3 bases to trimming and J lost 8 bases; unmatched junction nucleotides: 5. Germline V gene sequence: CDR1 SGHAT, CDR2 FQNNGV. The CDR3 runs to 14 residues. The CDR3 DNA reads as TGTGCCAGCAGCTTCGGGACAGGGGGATCCGGCTACACCTTC. It encodes CASSFGTGGSGYTF.

As regards this clone: Mismatch with germline at one junction end may stem from a read error. The V call is TRBV9, the J call TRBJ1-5; 9 bases match TRBD1. Germline CDR1 SGDLS, CDR2 YYNGEE. This CDR3 has 14 amino acids. CDR3 amino acids: CASSTTGGKQPQHF. As DNA, the CDR3 is TGTGCCAGCAGCACCACAGGGGGCAAACAGCCCCAGCATTTT.

The V and J genes are TRBV5-5 and TRBJ2-2; 8 bases are shared with TRBD2. Germline V lookup: CDR1 SGHKS, CDR2 YYEKEE (reference sequence). This CDR3 spans 15 amino acids. Trimming removed 1 base from V and 5 bases from J; junction bases left unmatched: 4. The CDR3 coding sequence is TGTGCCAGCAGCTTGATCCTAGCGGGTACCGGGGAGCTGTTTTTT. Its translation: CASSLILAGTGELFF. Supplemented by reference TRBV5-5 and TRBJ2-2, the full variable domain reads DAGVTQSPTHLIKTRGQQVTLRCSPISGHKSVSWYQQVLGQGPQFIFQYYEKEERGRGNFPDRFSARQFPNYSSELNVNALLLGDSALYLCASSLILAGTGELFFGEGSRLTVL.

The chain uses TRBV18 and TRBJ1-2, with D unclear. CDR3 length equals 14 residues. V lost 5 bases and J 3 bases, leaving 13 bases between the germline ends. CDR1 and CDR2 from the germline V gene are KGHSH and LQKENI. The CDR3 DNA reads TGTGCCAGCTCAGCCTCAACAGAACACTATGGCTACACCTTC. Its translation: CASSASTEHYGYTF.

V and J are TRBV5-4 and TRBJ2-3; 15 bases are shared with TRBD2. Germline CDR1 is SGHNT and CDR2 is YYREEE (reference sequence). The CDR3 totals 16 residues. J gave up 8 bases and V 4 bases, and 8 bases lay outside the gene matches. The CDR3 coding sequence is TGTGCCAGCAGCCCGGGACTAGCGGGAGGCGCGGCTACGCAGTATTTT. Protein: CASSPGLAGGAATQYF.

V is TRBV9 and J is TRBJ2-2, with 10 bases that match TRBD1. V was pared by 1 base and J by 3 bases, with 3 bases of the junction left unmatched. Germline loops: CDR1 SGDLS, CDR2 YYNGEE. CDR3 length: 16 residues. The CDR3 spells CASSVRDRGYTGELFF. CDR3 bases: TGTGCCAGCAGCGTACGGGACAGGGGTTACACCGGGGAGCTGTTTTTT.

V and J are TRBV7-2 and TRBJ1-1; D uncertain. CDR3 length: 14 residues. Germline loops: CDR1 SGHTA, CDR2 FQGNSA. Trimming shortened V by 1 base and J by 0 bases, and 6 bases separated the two germline ends. The CDR3 sequence: CASSLELMNTEAFF. CDR3 nucleotides: TGTGCCAGCAGCTTAGAACTGATGAACACTGAAGCTTTCTTT.

The chain has TRBV28 and TRBJ2-7; TRBD1 matches 9 bases. J was trimmed by 3 bases and V by 10 bases; bases with no gene match: 7. There are 13 residues in the CDR3. Germline-derived CDR1 and CDR2 are MDHEN and SYDVKM. The CDR3 reads CANRGHNVYEQYF. The CDR3 DNA reads as TGTGCCAACAGGGGGCACAACGTCTACGAGCAGTACTTC. Filled out from reference TRBV28 and TRBJ2-7, the complete variable domain reads DVKVTQSSRYLVKRTGEKVFLECVQDMDHENMFWYRQDPGLGLRLIYFSYDVKMKEKGDIPEGYSVSREKKERFSLILESASTNQTSMYLCANRGHNVYEQYFGPGTRLTVT.

V gene TRBV30 combines with J gene TRBJ1-5; D uncertain. The CDR3 has 13 residues. The germline V and J ends were trimmed by 3 bases and 2 bases, with 8 bases remaining between them. Looked up from germline, CDR1 is GTSNPN and CDR2 is SVGIG (reference sequence). The CDR3 nucleotides are TGTGCCTGGAGCCTAAACGGCAATCAGCCCCAGCATTTT. It codes for CAWSLNGNQPQHF.

The rearrangement uses TRBV11-3 and TRBJ2-3, with 9 bases identical to TRBD2. With 9 bases clipped from V and 0 bases from J, the junction kept 4 bases outside the gene matches. The CDR3 contains 14 residues. Per the germline V gene, CDR1 is SGHNT and CDR2 is YENEEA. CDR3 residues: CASSGGASTDTQYF. CDR3 DNA sequence: TGTGCCAGTAGCGGGGGCGCTAGCACAGATACGCAGTATTTT.

The chain employs TRBV7-2 and TRBJ2-1; TRBD2 aligns across 8 bases. The germline CDR1 and CDR2 sequences are SGHTA and FQGNSA. Trimming cost V 4 bases and J 6 bases; bases outside gene matches: 14. The CDR3 length is 17 residues. CDR3 coding DNA: TGTGCCAGCAGCTCAGGCCTCGGGACTAGAAAGGGCAATGAGCAGTTCTTC. Translation: CASSSGLGTRKGNEQFF. The whole variable domain, filled in from reference TRBV7-2 and TRBJ2-1, reads GAGVSQSPSNKVTEKGKDVELRCDPISGHTALYWYRQSLGQGLEFLIYFQGNSAPDKSGLPSDRFSAERTGGSVSTLTIQRTQQEDSAVYLCASSSGLGTRKGNEQFFGPGTRLTVL.

The V call is TRBV19, the J call TRBJ2-1; 16 bases match TRBD2. The CDR3 loop spans 18 amino acids. Germline V CDR1 and CDR2: LNHDA, SQIVND (reference sequence). The ends lost 5 bases at V and 3 bases at J; junction bases unmatched: 7. The DNA of the CDR3 is TGTGCCAGTAGTGTGGGACTAGCGGGAGGGTCCGGCTACAATGAGCAGTTCTTC. Translation: CASSVGLAGGSGYNEQFF.

In this sample, this clone turned up many times. The rearrangement joins TRBV2 to TRBJ2-7, with 8 bases lining up with TRBD2. The V and J ends lost 7 bases and 6 bases, in that order; junction bases with no gene match: 11. There are 14 residues in the CDR3. Germline V gene data show CDR1 as SNHLY and CDR2 as FYNNEI. The CDR3 coding sequence is TGTGCCAGCATGGCGATACTAGCGGCCGGCGAGCAGTACTTC. Protein sequence: CASMAILAAGEQYF.

The chain links TRBV5-1 to TRBJ2-2; TRBD2 agrees at 8 bases. Trimming at V came to 4 bases and at J to 7 bases, leaving 12 bases not matched to a gene. The CDR3 contains 16 residues. Germline CDR1 reads SGHRS; CDR2 reads YFSETQ. For the CDR3, the DNA is TGCGCCAGCAGCACAGCGGGAGCCCAAGAGGGCGGGGAGCTGTTTTTT. Amino acid sequence: CASSTAGAQEGGELFF.

CDR3 in amino acids: CASNAVTGSVTAFF. DNA of the CDR3: TGTGCCAGCAACGCGGTAACAGGATCGGTGACGGCTTTCTTT. The chain joins TRBV6-5 to TRBJ1-1, with TRBD1 as a possible D gene (5 bases). CDR1 is MNHEY, CDR2 SVGAGI, per germline. The V and J ends lost 7 bases and 11 bases respectively, with 23 bases between them. There are 14 residues in the CDR3.

The chain's CDR3 is CASSQGTAYTGELFF. In DNA form, the CDR3 reads TGTGCCAGCAGCCAGGGGACAGCTTACACCGGGGAGCTGTTTTTT. The chain uses TRBV14 and TRBJ2-2, with 7 nucleotides matching TRBD1. The J segment lost 3 bases and the V segment lost 3 bases, leaving 4 bases of the junction unmatched. CDR1 is SGHDN, CDR2 FVKESK, per germline. There are 15 residues in the CDR3.

V and J are TRBV19 and TRBJ2-7; 9 bases match TRBD1. V shed 2 bases, J shed 1 base, and the junction held 6 bases outside the gene matches. CDR3 size: 16 residues. Looked up from germline, CDR1 is LNHDA and CDR2 is SQIVND (reference sequence). CDR3 DNA: TGTGCCAGTAGTATATGGGACGGACAGGGGTCCTACGAGCAGTACTTC. It encodes CASSIWDGQGSYEQYF.

The chain links TRBV11-2 to TRBJ2-5, with 7 bases fitting TRBD1. V lost 5 bases, J lost 1 base, and 7 bases stayed unmatched. Germline V gene lookup returns CDR1 SGHAT and CDR2 FQNNGV. The CDR3 spans 15 residues. The CDR3 sequence: CASSPGQSGQETQYF. CDR3 coding DNA: TGTGCCAGCAGCCCGGGACAGTCTGGCCAAGAGACCCAGTACTTC.